These 21 T cell receptor beta chains originate from one sample sequenced in a study of T cell responses to AZD1222 COVID-19 vaccine. Sequencing was performed with immunoSEQ multiplex PCR; in TCRdb, only in-frame clones are kept and a portion is missing. The table includes around 210,000 clones, around 94% detected once. The starting material was peripheral blood, obtained 28 days after the second dose of the MenACWY control vaccine. The receptors originated from an adult who received the MenACWY meningococcal vaccine as a control.

This sequence joins TRBV11-2 and TRBJ2-1; TRBD1 matches at 7 bases. The CDR3 contains 16 residues. V shed 5 bases, J shed 0 bases, and the junction held 7 bases outside the gene matches. The germline gives CDR1 SGHAT, CDR2 FQNNGV. DNA for the CDR3: TGTGCCAGCAGCACCCCCGACAGGGTCTCCTACAATGAGCAGTTCTTC. It encodes CASSTPDRVSYNEQFF.

V and J are TRBV28 and TRBJ1-6; unclear D gene. Trimming took off 0 bases at V and 0 bases at J, with 6 bases between the two ends. The CDR3 length is 16 residues. Germline-derived CDR1 and CDR2 are MDHEN and SYDVKM. CDR3 loop: CASSLWGSSYNSPLHF. The CDR3 nucleotides read TGTGCCAGCAGTTTATGGGGCAGCTCCTATAATTCACCCCTCCACTTT. Drawing the rest from reference TRBV28 and TRBJ1-6, the complete variable domain is DVKVTQSSRYLVKRTGEKVFLECVQDMDHENMFWYRQDPGLGLRLIYFSYDVKMKEKGDIPEGYSVSREKKERFSLILESASTNQTSMYLCASSLWGSSYNSPLHFGNGTRLTVT.

The J gene is TRBJ2-5, the V gene TRBV5-1; D call uncertain. Between the trimmed V and J ends, which lost 7 bases and 2 bases, there was a span of 18 bases. Germline V gene sequence: CDR1 SGHRS, CDR2 YFSETQ. This CDR3 contains 15 residues. DNA of the CDR3: TGCGCCAGCCAGACCTCAGCAATGAAACAAGAGACCCAGTACTTC. Amino acid sequence: CASQTSAMKQETQYF.

The chain couples TRBV7-8 to TRBJ1-5, with TRBD1 identical over 7 bases. Per the germline V gene, CDR1 is SGHVS and CDR2 is FQNEAQ. This CDR3 has 16 residues. V lost 4 bases to trimming and J lost 4 bases; unmatched junction nucleotides: 10. CDR3 protein: CASSSSRQGWNQPQHF. The CDR3 nucleotides read TGTGCCAGCAGCTCCTCAAGACAGGGATGGAATCAGCCCCAGCATTTT.

The chain carries TRBV6-1 and TRBJ1-5; TRBD1 agrees at 7 bases. Germline V CDR1 and CDR2: MNHNS, SASEGT. The CDR3 is 18 amino acids. V lost 4 bases, J lost 2 bases, and 14 bases stayed unmatched. CDR3 nucleotide sequence: TGTGCCAGCAGTGGCGGACAGGTTTCGGGGGGGGGCAATCAGCCCCAGCATTTT. Its protein is CASSGGQVSGGGNQPQHF.

This sequence joins TRBV11-2 and TRBJ2-7; TRBD2 might be the D (6 bases). CDR1 and CDR2 (germline): SGHAT, FQNNGV. V was trimmed by 5 bases and J by 4 bases, leaving 15 bases between them. The CDR3 is made up of 14 amino acids. CDR3 residues: CASSPGTLIYEQYF. The CDR3 DNA sequence: TGTGCCAGCAGCCCGGGGACTTTGATTTACGAGCAGTACTTC.

This clone was detected a few times. This chain connects TRBV6-2 or TRBV6-3 to TRBJ2-7; perhaps TRBD2 as D (5 bases). V shed 4 bases and J shed 2 bases, with 15 bases lying between them. Germline lookup yields CDR1 MNHEY and CDR2 SVGEGT. This CDR3 is 15 amino acids long. The CDR3 spells CASSLLAGLPYEQYF. The CDR3 DNA sequence: TGTGCCAGCAGTTTACTCGCCGGACTTCCCTACGAGCAGTACTTC.

This clone was found a few times. V is TRBV28 and J is TRBJ2-7, with 12 bases fitting TRBD2. This CDR3 has 18 amino acids. In germline, CDR1 is MDHEN, CDR2 SYDVKM. Unmatched junction bases numbered 11, after V lost 5 bases and J lost 0 bases. CDR3 sequence reads: CASSPSGRAYSNSYEQYF. Written as DNA, the CDR3 is TGTGCCAGCAGTCCTAGCGGGAGGGCTTATTCTAACTCCTACGAGCAGTACTTC.

J is TRBJ2-5 and V is TRBV10-3; D may match TRBD1 or TRBD2 (5 bases each). V lost 11 bases, J lost 5 bases, and 12 bases lay in between. Germline V gene data show CDR1 as ENHRY and CDR2 as SYGVKD. The CDR3 consists of 11 residues. Here the CDR3 reads CAAGTAETQYF. CDR3 nucleotide sequence: TGTGCCGCCGGGACCGCGGAGACCCAGTACTTC.

The chain links TRBV6-2 or TRBV6-3 to TRBJ1-5, with TRBD1 matching over 7 bases. The CDR3 is 14 amino acids. Per the germline V gene, CDR1 is MNHEY and CDR2 is SVGEGT. With V trimmed by 5 bases and J by 2 bases, 3 bases remained unmatched. In nucleotides, the CDR3 is TGTGCCAGCAGTATCGGGACAGGCAATCAGCCCCAGCATTTT. This sequence encodes CASSIGTGNQPQHF.

V is TRBV10-1 and J is TRBJ2-2; no reliable D call. CDR1 is WNHNN and CDR2 is SYGVQD in the germline V gene (reference sequence). Trimming removed 11 bases from V and 7 bases from J, with 17 bases in between. CDR3 length equals 13 residues. CDR3 DNA sequence: TGCGCCGAACCGCGATCCTATGACGGGGAGCTGTTTTTT. It codes for CAEPRSYDGELFF.

The CDR3 DNA reads as TGCAGCGTTGAAGATCTTCGGGGGGATGGCTACACCTTC. Its protein product is CSVEDLRGDGYTF. The V call is TRBV29-1, the J call TRBJ1-2, with a weak D call TRBD1 (5 bases). V shed 0 bases and J shed 6 bases, with 11 bases lying between them. CDR1 and CDR2 from the germline V gene are SQVTM and ANQGSEA. This CDR3 contains 13 residues.

The chain couples TRBV7-2 to TRBJ1-2, with D perhaps TRBD1 (5 bases). CDR3 length: 12 amino acids. V was shortened by 4 bases and J by 5 bases, with 8 bases between the two germline ends. Germline V CDR1 and CDR2: SGHTA, FQGNSA. In DNA form, the CDR3 reads TGTGCCAGCAGCTGGACACAGTATGGCTACACCTTC. Its translation: CASSWTQYGYTF.

The chain uses TRBV7-9 and TRBJ2-1; the match to TRBD2 covers 8 bases. Germline V CDR1 and CDR2: SEHNR, FQNEAQ (reference sequence). V was pared by 1 base and J by 5 bases, with 7 bases of the junction left unmatched. This CDR3 comprises 16 residues. The CDR3 nucleotides are TGTGCCAGCAGCTTAGGCCCAGCGGGAGATGACAATGAGCAGTTCTTC. Its protein product is CASSLGPAGDDNEQFF.

This chain uses TRBV28 with TRBJ2-7, with TRBD1 matching 11 bases. The CDR3 consists of 14 residues. V was pared by 5 bases and J by 5 bases, with 5 bases of the junction left unmatched. Germline loops: CDR1 MDHEN, CDR2 SYDVKM. The CDR3 loop reads CASSPDRGRNEQYF. The CDR3 DNA follows: TGTGCCAGCAGTCCGGACAGGGGGCGGAACGAGCAGTACTTC.

V gene TRBV4-1 combines with J gene TRBJ2-1, with D possibly called TRBD1 or TRBD2 (5 bases each). The CDR3 is 12 residues long. Germline V gene sequence: CDR1 MGHRA, CDR2 YSYEKL. Trimming removed 1 base from V and 10 bases from J, with 8 bases in between. The CDR3 DNA reads TGCGCCAGCAGCCAAGGGGGGAGCGAGCAGTTCTTC. Protein sequence: CASSQGGSEQFF.

As DNA, the CDR3 is TGTGCCAGCAGCTTACTCTTAGGCACTGAAGCTTTCTTT. This sequence encodes CASSLLLGTEAFF. The genes are TRBV7-9 and TRBJ1-1, with D hard to call. Trimming took off 2 bases at V and 4 bases at J, with 8 bases between the two ends. The length of the CDR3 is 13 residues. Germline loops: CDR1 SEHNR, CDR2 FQNEAQ (reference sequence).

Written as DNA, the CDR3 is TGTGCCGTGGGGCCCACAACAACTAATGAAAAACTGTTTTTT. It yields the protein CAVGPTTTNEKLFF. This chain joins TRBV19 and TRBJ1-4; possible D gene TRBD1, 5 bases. Trimming took 11 bases from V and 0 from J, leaving 13 bases between them. The CDR3 contains 14 residues. CDR1 and CDR2 (germline): LNHDA, SQIVND (reference sequence). Full variable domain (remainder filled in from reference TRBV19 and TRBJ1-4): DGGITQSPKYLFRKEGQNVTLSCEQNLNHDAMYWYRQDPGQGLRLIYYSQIVNDFQKGDIAEGYSVSREKKESFPLTVTSAQKNPTAFYLCAVGPTTTNEKLFFGSGTQLSVL.

The chain joins TRBV11-2 to TRBJ2-3; D is uncertain. V was clipped by 3 bases and J by 4 bases, with 11 bases between them. The CDR3 is 14 residues long. CDR1 and CDR2 (germline): SGHAT, FQNNGV. The DNA for the CDR3 is TGTGCCAGCAGCTTTCCTAATGGCCCAGATACGCAGTATTTT. This gives the protein CASSFPNGPDTQYF.

The chain carries TRBV7-9 and TRBJ1-1; 7 positions agree with TRBD1. Germline-derived CDR1 and CDR2 are SEHNR and FQNEAQ (reference sequence). This CDR3 has 15 residues. The ends lost 3 bases at V and 0 bases at J; junction bases unmatched: 4. DNA for the CDR3: TGTGCCAGCAGCTTTAGGGACAGCCTGAACACTGAAGCTTTCTTT. This codes for CASSFRDSLNTEAFF.

A remark on this clone: The same CDR3 can be traced to other DNA sequences in this sample. The rearrangement joins TRBV7-9 to TRBJ1-1; the D is unclear. Between the trimmed V and J ends, which lost 3 bases and 1 base, there was a span of 0 bases. CDR1 is SEHNR and CDR2 is FQNEAQ in the germline V gene (reference sequence). The length of the CDR3 is 11 residues. CDR3 bases: TGTGCCAGCAGCTTGAACACTGAAGCTTTCTTT. Its translation is CASSLNTEAFF.